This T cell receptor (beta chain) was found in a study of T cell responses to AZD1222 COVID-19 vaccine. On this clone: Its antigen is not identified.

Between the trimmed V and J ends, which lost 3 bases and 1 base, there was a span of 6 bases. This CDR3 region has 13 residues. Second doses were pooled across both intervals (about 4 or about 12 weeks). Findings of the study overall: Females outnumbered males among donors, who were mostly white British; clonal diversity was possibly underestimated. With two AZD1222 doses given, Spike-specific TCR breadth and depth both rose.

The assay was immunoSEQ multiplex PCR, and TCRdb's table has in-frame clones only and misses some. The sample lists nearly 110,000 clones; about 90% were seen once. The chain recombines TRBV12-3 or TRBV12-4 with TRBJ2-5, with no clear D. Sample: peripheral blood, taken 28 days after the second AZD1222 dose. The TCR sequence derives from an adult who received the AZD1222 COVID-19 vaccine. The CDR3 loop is CASSFSSQETQYF. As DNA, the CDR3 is TGTGCCAGCAGTTTTAGCTCCCAAGAGACCCAGTACTTC.